Following are 24 T cell receptor beta chains from one sample sequenced in a study of T cell changes during pregnancy in multiple sclerosis. The protocol was immunoSEQ multiplex PCR, while the TCRdb copy is restricted to in-frame clones and leaves out a portion. This table has under 110,000 clones, 92% appearing once. Specimen: peripheral blood, collected after pregnancy. The receptors originated from a female donor with multiple sclerosis, enrolled in a pregnancy study.

The J gene is TRBJ2-7, the V gene TRBV28; weak D call: TRBD2 (6 bases). The length of the CDR3 is 16 residues. V was trimmed by 2 bases and J by 2 bases, leaving 16 bases between them. Germline CDR1 reads MDHEN; CDR2 reads SYDVKM. The CDR3 DNA reads TGTGCCAGCAGTTTAGGGAGGAGGCCACCCACCTACGAGCAGTACTTC. Translated, it gives CASSLGRRPPTYEQYF.

V gene TRBV5-6 combines with J gene TRBJ1-2; D is possibly TRBD1 (6 bases). Trimming pared 5 bases from V and 8 bases from J, leaving 16 bases between. CDR1 SGHDT and CDR2 YYEEEE come from the germline V gene. The CDR3 totals 13 residues. The CDR3 protein is CASSTRDKSGYTF. CDR3 nucleotides: TGTGCCAGCAGTACCCGGGACAAGTCAGGCTACACCTTC.

This clone has a single count. The chain has TRBV29-1 and TRBJ2-1; D gene uncertain. Trimming removed 5 bases from V and 8 bases from J, with 13 bases in between. CDR1 and CDR2 from the germline V gene are SQVTM and ANQGSEA. The CDR3 spans 12 residues. This CDR3 reads CSVSPPQDEQFF. The CDR3 bases are TGCAGCGTTTCTCCCCCCCAGGATGAGCAGTTCTTC.

This chain connects TRBV6-5 to TRBJ2-7, with a tentative D call TRBD2 (6 bases). Trimming removed 5 bases from V and 1 base from J, with 9 bases in between. Germline CDR1 and CDR2: MNHEY and SVGAGI. The CDR3 sequence is 13 residues long. CDR3 in DNA: TGTGCCAGCAGTCCGACTAGATCCTACGAGCAGTACTTC. Encoded protein: CASSPTRSYEQYF.

The rearrangement links TRBV30 to TRBJ1-3; TRBD1 matches 7 bases. This CDR3 comprises 15 residues. Germline CDR1 reads GTSNPN; CDR2 reads SVGIG (reference sequence). V shed 1 base, J shed 0 bases, and the junction held 3 bases outside the gene matches. The CDR3: CAWSEGAFSGNTIYF. In DNA, the CDR3 is TGTGCCTGGAGTGAGGGGGCCTTCTCTGGAAACACCATATATTTT.

V and J are TRBV30 and TRBJ2-1, with unresolved D. Germline V gene data show CDR1 as GTSNPN and CDR2 as SVGIG (reference sequence). With 0 bases removed from V and 8 bases from J, the gap between germline ends came to 8 bases. The CDR3 length is 12 residues. CDR3 protein: CAWSVTVDEQFF. DNA for the CDR3: TGTGCCTGGAGTGTAACCGTAGATGAGCAGTTCTTC. The full variable domain, with the rest looked up from reference TRBV30 and TRBJ2-1, is SQTIHQWPATLVQPVGSPLSLECTVEGTSNPNLYWYRQAAGRGLQLLFYSVGIGQISSEVPQNLSASRPQDRQFILSSKKLLLSDSGFYLCAWSVTVDEQFFGPGTRLTVL.

The chain has TRBV30 and TRBJ2-5; D uncertain. The V gene lost 4 bases and the J gene lost 5 bases, with 8 bases spanning the gap. The CDR3 totals 11 residues. Germline CDR1 and CDR2: GTSNPN and SVGIG (reference sequence). CDR3 in amino acids: CAWTSRETQYF. The CDR3 DNA reads TGTGCCTGGACGTCCAGGGAGACCCAGTACTTC.

V and J are TRBV18 and TRBJ2-7, with TRBD1 matching 7 bases. Germline values: CDR1 KGHSH, CDR2 LQKENI. The CDR3 spans 14 residues. Trimming removed 4 bases from V and 2 bases from J; junction bases left unmatched: 5. The CDR3 reads CASSLPGQPYEQYF. The CDR3 nucleotides are TGTGCCAGCTCACTACCGGGACAGCCCTACGAGCAGTACTTC.

The gene calls are TRBV6-1 and TRBJ1-2; D unclear. V lost 0 bases and J lost 3, with 20 bases in between. The CDR3 is made up of 18 amino acids. Per germline, CDR1 MNHNS and CDR2 SASEGT. The CDR3 loop is CASSEAALGPRGDYGYTF. The CDR3 DNA reads TGTGCCAGCAGTGAAGCCGCTCTTGGGCCCCGCGGGGACTATGGCTACACCTTC.

A single count supports this clone. The chain links TRBV5-1 to TRBJ2-5; 8 bases agree with TRBD1. V lost 5 bases, J lost 3 bases, and 18 bases stayed unmatched. The CDR3 contains 18 residues. Looked up from germline, CDR1 is SGHRS and CDR2 is YFSETQ. This CDR3 is CASRPGQGRGPREETQYF. In DNA form, the CDR3 reads TGCGCCAGCAGACCAGGACAGGGACGGGGTCCCAGGGAAGAGACCCAGTACTTC.

The gene calls are TRBV7-8 and TRBJ2-5; a weak D match, TRBD2 (6 bases). Germline CDR1 and CDR2: SGHVS and FQNEAQ. V shed 3 bases and J shed 5 bases, with 13 bases lying between them. CDR3 size: 14 residues. This CDR3 reads CASSFSAGRETQYF. The CDR3 DNA reads as TGTGCCAGCAGCTTCTCAGCGGGCCGGGAGACCCAGTACTTC.

The CDR3 loop is CASNAWGQGPTNEKLFF. The CDR3 DNA is TGTGCCAGTAATGCGTGGGGACAGGGGCCAACTAATGAAAAACTGTTTTTT. This chain connects TRBV19 to TRBJ1-4, with TRBD1 identical over 10 bases. The CDR3 consists of 17 residues. Germline trimming cut 7 bases from V and 0 bases from J; bases unmatched to any gene: 8. CDR1 and CDR2 (germline): LNHDA, SQIVND (reference sequence).

This chain connects TRBV18 to TRBJ2-1; 11 nucleotides align to TRBD2. In germline, CDR1 is KGHSH, CDR2 LQKENI. There are 19 residues in the CDR3. The V gene end was trimmed by 1 base and the J gene end by 6 bases; junction bases not matched to a gene: 14. CDR3 loop: CASSPLPLAGGVTPNEQFF. The CDR3 DNA sequence: TGTGCCAGCTCACCACTCCCCCTAGCGGGGGGCGTAACCCCCAATGAGCAGTTCTTC.

The V gene is TRBV9, the J gene TRBJ2-5, with 7 bases fitting TRBD2. V shed 3 bases and J 5 bases; nucleotides not matched to a gene: 7. Germline assignment: CDR1 SGDLS and CDR2 YYNGEE. CDR3 length: 14 amino acids. This CDR3 is CASSALGGRETQYF. CDR3 nucleotides: TGTGCCAGCAGCGCCCTCGGGGGGAGGGAGACCCAGTACTTC.

The chain recombines TRBV13 with TRBJ2-6; 11 nucleotides agree with TRBD1. V lost 5 bases, J lost 4 bases, and 13 bases stayed unmatched. The CDR3 totals 19 residues. CDR1 is PRHDT, CDR2 FYEKMQ, per germline (reference sequence). CDR3 coding DNA: TGTGCCAGCAGCCTACGGACAGGGGGCCCAATAGGCGGGGCCAACGTCCTGACTTTC. Its translation: CASSLRTGGPIGGANVLTF. The whole variable domain, remainder taken from reference TRBV13 and TRBJ2-6, is AAGVIQSPRHLIKEKRETATLKCYPIPRHDTVYWYQQGPGQDPQFLISFYEKMQSDKGSIPDRFSAQQFSDYHSELNMSSLELGDSALYFCASSLRTGGPIGGANVLTFGAGSRLTVL.

The CDR3 loop is CASSQDKGTDNQPQHF. The CDR3 coding sequence is TGCGCCAGCAGCCAAGATAAAGGCACAGATAATCAGCCCCAGCATTTT. V usage is TRBV4-1 and J usage is TRBJ1-5; D gene unclear. Germline lookup yields CDR1 MGHRA and CDR2 YSYEKL. CDR3 length: 16 amino acids. Trimming took 0 bases from V and 4 from J, leaving 13 bases between them.

V usage is TRBV6-5 and J usage is TRBJ2-3; 9 bases map to TRBD2. The CDR3 consists of 14 residues. V lost 6 bases and J lost 4; bases outside the gene matches: 5. From germline, CDR1 is MNHEY and CDR2 SVGAGI. This CDR3 reads CASRVSGSPDTQYF. Here the CDR3 DNA reads TGTGCCAGCAGAGTTAGCGGGAGTCCAGATACGCAGTATTTT.

The V and J genes are TRBV5-3 and TRBJ1-1; possibly TRBD1 for D (6 bases). TRBV5-3 is placed among ORFs of uncertain function. CDR3 length equals 13 residues. V was cut by 0 bases and J by 5 bases, with 8 bases left in between. The CDR3 bases are TGTGCCAGAAGCTTGGACAGGGAAACTGAAGCTTTCTTT. It encodes CARSLDRETEAFF.

The V call is TRBV25-1, the J call TRBJ1-5, with 8 positions matching TRBD1. There are 14 residues in the CDR3. Germline CDR1 MGHDK, CDR2 SYGVNS. V shed 8 bases, J shed 2 bases, and the junction held 5 bases outside the gene matches. Here the CDR3 reads CASAGGMGNQPQHF. The CDR3 coding sequence is TGTGCCAGCGCAGGGGGCATGGGCAATCAGCCCCAGCATTTT.

The V and J genes are TRBV29-1 and TRBJ1-1; tentatively, D is TRBD1 (6 bases). The germline CDR1 and CDR2 sequences are SQVTM and ANQGSEA. The CDR3 covers 13 residues. V lost 6 bases and J lost 5, with 16 bases in between. The CDR3 region is CSVVHRAKTEAFF. In DNA form, the CDR3 reads TGCAGCGTCGTCCACAGGGCGAAGACTGAAGCTTTCTTT.

The chain has TRBV6-5 and TRBJ2-2; no clear D. The CDR3 is made up of 14 amino acids. Trimming cost V 5 bases and J 6 bases, with 13 bases left between them. The germline gives CDR1 MNHEY, CDR2 SVGAGI. In DNA, the CDR3 is TGTGCCAGCAGTCACCAGGCCGCCTCCGGGGAGCTGTTTTTT. Translated, it gives CASSHQAASGELFF.

The chain is built from TRBV9 and TRBJ2-3; tentative D call: TRBD2 (7 bases). The CDR3 loop spans 15 amino acids. Germline V gives CDR1 SGDLS, CDR2 YYNGEE. Trimming took off 3 bases at V and 2 bases at J, with 13 bases between the two ends. The CDR3 nucleotides are TGTGCCAGCAGCGCCGGGGGGCTGAACACAGATACGCAGTATTTT. Protein product: CASSAGGLNTDTQYF. The entire variable domain, with the rest obtained from reference TRBV9 and TRBJ2-3, is as follows: DSGVTQTPKHLITATGQRVTLRCSPRSGDLSVYWYQQSLDQGLQFLIQYYNGEERAKGNILERFSAQQFPDLHSELNLSSLELGDSALYFCASSAGGLNTDTQYFGPGTRLTVL.

The gene calls are TRBV7-8 and TRBJ1-6; 9 nucleotides line up with TRBD1. This CDR3 comprises 14 residues. Germline CDR1 and CDR2: SGHVS and FQNEAQ. Losses at the gene ends were 3 bases for V and 10 bases for J; bases not matched to a gene: 4. As DNA, the CDR3 is TGTGCCAGCAGCTTGGGACAGGGTGGGTCACCCCTCCACTTT. Translation gives CASSLGQGGSPLHF. Full variable domain (rest looked up from reference TRBV7-8 and TRBJ1-6): GAGVSQSPRYKVAKRGQDVALRCDPISGHVSLFWYQQALGQGPEFLTYFQNEAQLDKSGLPSDRFFAERPEGSVSTLKIQRTQQEDSAVYLCASSLGQGGSPLHFGNGTRLTVT.

The chain recombines TRBV9 with TRBJ1-5; no clear D. Trimming shortened V by 0 bases and J by 2 bases, and 9 bases separated the two germline ends. Germline-derived CDR1 and CDR2 are SGDLS and YYNGEE. CDR3 length: 15 residues. The CDR3 DNA is TGTGCCAGCAGCGTAGGCCAGTATGGCAATCAGCCCCAGCATTTT. Translating gives CASSVGQYGNQPQHF.